The sequence of this T cell receptor beta chain was determined in a study of cytomegalovirus exposure and HLA in healthy donors. Study results and limitations: According to a later analysis, donors in an Asian-associated ancestry cluster reportedly had fewer N-insertions than the approximately 670-donor mean. Another analysis was done later, and it associated 16,951 TCR beta sequences with HLA alleles at 0.05 false discovery rate.

Primers included in the PCR were 60 Vbeta and 13 Jbeta primers. Sequenced by immunoSEQ multiplex PCR; TCRdb stores in-frame clones only, minus some. The table lists roughly 95,000 clones, roughly 80% of them singletons. The CDR3 extends over 14 amino acids. The V end lost 5 bases, the J end lost 5 bases, and 13 bases lay between the germline ends. The germline V gene has CDR1 MNHEY and CDR2 SMNVEV (reference sequence). This clone was found a few times. Its cognate antigen is unknown. The receptor comes from a man younger than 45 in good health and CMV-seropositive. Sequences were obtained from PBMCs. V usage is TRBV27 and J usage is TRBJ1-5; weak D call: TRBD1 (5 bases). The CDR3 loop reads CASSPLAGYQPQHF. The DNA for the CDR3 is TGTGCCAGCAGTCCCCTGGCAGGGTATCAGCCCCAGCATTTT.